The rows below give T cell receptor beta chains drawn from one sample of a study of blood T cell repertoires in COVID-19. Profiled with immunoSEQ multiplex PCR; TCRdb holds only in-frame clones, not every one. The table includes 150,000 to 180,000 clones, roughly 80% detected once. Specimen: peripheral blood. Receptor source: a woman in her sixties or seventies with acute or convalescent COVID-19. The CDR3 runs from the conserved cysteine through the conserved F or W. D genes are given only for firm matches.

CDR3 protein: CASSPTDRGAGEQFF
CDR3 DNA: TGTGCCAGCAGCCCAACCGACAGGGGAGCAGGTGAGCAGTTCTTC
J gene: TRBJ2-1
V gene: TRBV6-5
D gene: TRBD1

CDR3 protein: CATSDSQGAPDTQYF
CDR3 DNA: TGTGCCACCAGTGATTCACAGGGGGCTCCAGATACGCAGTATTTT
J gene: TRBJ2-3
V gene: TRBV24-1
D gene: TRBD1

CDR3 protein: CASSKAVTGGFSSYNSPLHF
CDR3 DNA: TGTGCCAGCAGCAAAGCGGTTACAGGGGGCTTCAGCTCCTATAATTCACCCCTCCACTTT
J gene: TRBJ1-6
V gene: TRBV21-1
D gene: .

CDR3 protein: CASSLDQRTKAFF
CDR3 DNA: TGTGCCAGCAGCCTGGATCAGCGTACTAAAGCTTTCTTT
J gene: TRBJ1-1
V gene: TRBV5-8
D gene: .

CDR3 protein: CASSLSGGPLHF
CDR3 DNA: TGTGCCAGCAGTTTATCGGGGGGGCCCCTCCACTTT
J gene: TRBJ1-6
V gene: TRBV12-3/TRBV12-4
D gene: .

CDR3 protein: CASSVTGSYQTEAFF
CDR3 DNA: TGTGCCAGCTCAGTGACAGGGTCCTACCAGACTGAAGCTTTCTTT
J gene: TRBJ1-1
V gene: TRBV18
D gene: TRBD1

CDR3 protein: CASSQQGYRGNQPQHF
CDR3 DNA: TGTGCCAGCAGCCAGCAGGGGTATCGGGGCAATCAGCCCCAGCATTTT
J gene: TRBJ1-5
V gene: TRBV3-1/TRBV3-2
D gene: .

CDR3 protein: CSFRRQAQETQYF
CDR3 DNA: TGCAGCTTCCGCAGACAGGCCCAAGAGACCCAGTACTTC
J gene: TRBJ2-5
V gene: TRBV29-1
D gene: .

CDR3 protein: CASSGDRARGDTEAFF
CDR3 DNA: TGCGCCAGCAGTGGGGACAGGGCTCGCGGGGACACTGAAGCTTTCTTT
J gene: TRBJ1-1
V gene: TRBV10-2
D gene: TRBD1

CDR3 protein: CASSQGRTTNEKLFF
CDR3 DNA: TGTGCCAGCAGTCAGGGCCGTACAACTAATGAAAAACTGTTTTTT
J gene: TRBJ1-4
V gene: TRBV2
D gene: .

CDR3 protein: CASSQNVLSGVIYEQYF
CDR3 DNA: TGTGCCAGCTCACAGAACGTCCTTAGCGGGGTGATCTACGAGCAGTACTTC
J gene: TRBJ2-7
V gene: TRBV18
D gene: TRBD2

CDR3 protein: CASSLTGVSNQPQHF
CDR3 DNA: TGTGCCAGCAGCCTGACAGGGGTTAGCAATCAGCCCCAGCATTTT
J gene: TRBJ1-5
V gene: TRBV6-5
D gene: TRBD1

CDR3 protein: CASSFYGQGNLGGTEAFF
CDR3 DNA: TGTGCCAGCAGCTTCTACGGACAGGGGAACTTGGGGGGGACTGAAGCTTTCTTT
J gene: TRBJ1-1
V gene: TRBV21-1
D gene: .

CDR3 protein: CASREGTGANTGELFF
CDR3 DNA: TGTGCCAGCAGGGAGGGGACAGGAGCGAACACCGGGGAGCTGTTTTTT
J gene: TRBJ2-2
V gene: TRBV6-6
D gene: TRBD1

CDR3 protein: CASSPGVISNQPQHF
CDR3 DNA: TGCGCCAGCAGTCCCGGGGTGATCAGCAATCAGCCCCAGCATTTT
J gene: TRBJ1-5
V gene: TRBV23-1
D gene: .

CDR3 protein: CSVRTGNTDTQYF
CDR3 DNA: TGCAGCGTTCGGACAGGGAACACAGATACGCAGTATTTT
J gene: TRBJ2-3
V gene: TRBV29-1
D gene: TRBD1